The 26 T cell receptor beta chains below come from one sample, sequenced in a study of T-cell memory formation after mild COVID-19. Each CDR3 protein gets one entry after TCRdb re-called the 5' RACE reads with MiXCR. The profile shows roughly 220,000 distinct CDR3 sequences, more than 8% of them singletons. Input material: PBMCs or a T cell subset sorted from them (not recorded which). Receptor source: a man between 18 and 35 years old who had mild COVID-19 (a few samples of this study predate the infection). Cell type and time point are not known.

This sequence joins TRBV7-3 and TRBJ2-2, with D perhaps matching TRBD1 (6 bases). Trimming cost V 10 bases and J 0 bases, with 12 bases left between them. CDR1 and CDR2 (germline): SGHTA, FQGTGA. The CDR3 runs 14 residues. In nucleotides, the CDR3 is TGTGCCACCGGACAGACCTCGAACACCGGGGAGCTGTTTTTT. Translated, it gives CATGQTSNTGELFF.

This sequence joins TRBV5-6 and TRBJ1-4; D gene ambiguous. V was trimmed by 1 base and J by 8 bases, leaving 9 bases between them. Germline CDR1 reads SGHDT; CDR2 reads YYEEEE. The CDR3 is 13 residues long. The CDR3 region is CASSLIESEKLFF. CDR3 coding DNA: TGTGCCAGCAGCTTGATAGAGTCCGAAAAACTGTTTTTT.

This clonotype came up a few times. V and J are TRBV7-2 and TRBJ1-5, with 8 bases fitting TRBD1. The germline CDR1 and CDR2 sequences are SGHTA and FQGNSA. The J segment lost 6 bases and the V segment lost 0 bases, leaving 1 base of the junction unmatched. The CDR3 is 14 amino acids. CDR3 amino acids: CASSLAQGVQPQHF. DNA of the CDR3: TGTGCCAGCAGCTTAGCACAGGGGGTTCAGCCCCAGCATTTT.

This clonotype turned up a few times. The CDR3 loop reads CSAKRLARTYEQYF. DNA for the CDR3: TGCAGTGCAAAAAGACTAGCGCGGACCTACGAGCAGTACTTC. The chain uses TRBV20-1 and TRBJ2-7, with 8 bases that match TRBD2. Losses at the gene ends were 6 bases for V and 2 bases for J; bases not matched to a gene: 9. CDR1 is DFQATT, CDR2 SNEGSKA, per germline (reference sequence). CDR3 length equals 14 residues.

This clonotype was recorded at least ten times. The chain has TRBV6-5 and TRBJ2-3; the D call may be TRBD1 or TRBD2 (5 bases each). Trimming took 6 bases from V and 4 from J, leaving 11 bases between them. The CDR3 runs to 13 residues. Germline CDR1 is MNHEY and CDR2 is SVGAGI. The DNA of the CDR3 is TGTGCCAGCAGCTACCGAGGGGCAGATACGCAGTATTTT. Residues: CASSYRGADTQYF.

CDR3 residues: CASSLRLGYGYTF. CDR3 coding DNA: TGTGCCAGCAGTCTTCGGCTTGGCTATGGCTACACCTTC. The chain joins TRBV12-3 or TRBV12-4 to TRBJ1-2, with no clear D. The CDR3 runs 13 residues. Trimming cost V 5 bases and J 4 bases, with 11 bases left between them.

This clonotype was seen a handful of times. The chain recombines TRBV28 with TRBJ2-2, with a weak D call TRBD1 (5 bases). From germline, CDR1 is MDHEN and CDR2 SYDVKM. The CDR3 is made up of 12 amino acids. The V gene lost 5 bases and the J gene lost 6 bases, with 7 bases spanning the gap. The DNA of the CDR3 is TGTGCCAGCAGTGGGGCCCCCGGGGAGCTGTTTTTT. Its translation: CASSGAPGELFF.

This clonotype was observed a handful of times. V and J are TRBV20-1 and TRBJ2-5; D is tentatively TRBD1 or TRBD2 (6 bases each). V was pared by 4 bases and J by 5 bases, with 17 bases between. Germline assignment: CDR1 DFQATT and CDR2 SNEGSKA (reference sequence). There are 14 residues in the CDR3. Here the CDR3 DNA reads TGCAGTGCTAACTTTGGGGGGCGCTACGAGACCCAGTACTTC. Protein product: CSANFGGRYETQYF.

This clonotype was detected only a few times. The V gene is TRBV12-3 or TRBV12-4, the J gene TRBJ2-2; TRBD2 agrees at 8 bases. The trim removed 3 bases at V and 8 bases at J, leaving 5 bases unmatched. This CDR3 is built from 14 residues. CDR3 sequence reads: CASSFWSGGGELFF. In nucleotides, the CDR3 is TGTGCCAGCAGTTTTTGGAGCGGGGGAGGGGAGCTGTTTTTT.

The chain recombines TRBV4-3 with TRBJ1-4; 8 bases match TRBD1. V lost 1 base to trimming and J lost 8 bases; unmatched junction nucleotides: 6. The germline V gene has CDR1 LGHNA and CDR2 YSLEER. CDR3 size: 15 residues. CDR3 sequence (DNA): TGCGCCAGCAGCCAAGGACAGGGGCCCAAGGAAAAACTGTTTTTT. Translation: CASSQGQGPKEKLFF.

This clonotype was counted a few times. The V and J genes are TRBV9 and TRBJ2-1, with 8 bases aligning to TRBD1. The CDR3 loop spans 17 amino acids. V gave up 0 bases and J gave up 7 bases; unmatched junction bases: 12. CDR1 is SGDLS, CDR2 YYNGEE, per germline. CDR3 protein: CASSVGSGQGAINEQFF. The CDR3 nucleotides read TGTGCCAGCAGCGTAGGTAGCGGCCAGGGGGCAATTAATGAGCAGTTCTTC.

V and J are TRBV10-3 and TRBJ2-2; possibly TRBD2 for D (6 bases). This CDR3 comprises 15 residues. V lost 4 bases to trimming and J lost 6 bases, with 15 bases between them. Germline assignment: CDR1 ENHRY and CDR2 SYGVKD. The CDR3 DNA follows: TGTGCCATCAGTGCGACTAGTTTCCCCCCCGGGGAGCTGTTTTTT. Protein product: CAISATSFPPGELFF.

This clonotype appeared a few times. The CDR3 region has the DNA TGTGCCAGCAGCTTATCGGAAGCGGGGGCCTACAATGAGCAGTTCTTC. It yields the protein CASSLSEAGAYNEQFF. V usage is TRBV7-9 and J usage is TRBJ2-1, with 8 bases matching TRBD2. The CDR3 covers 16 residues. V lost 2 bases and J lost 2; bases outside the gene matches: 5. Germline V gives CDR1 SEHNR, CDR2 FQNEAQ (reference sequence).

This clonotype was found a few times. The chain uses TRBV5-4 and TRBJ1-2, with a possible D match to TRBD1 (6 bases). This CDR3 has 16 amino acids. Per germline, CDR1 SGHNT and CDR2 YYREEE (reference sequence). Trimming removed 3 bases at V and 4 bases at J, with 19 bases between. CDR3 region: CASSSRSGDKAYGYTF. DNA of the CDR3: TGTGCCAGCAGCTCACGATCAGGGGATAAAGCCTATGGCTACACCTTC.

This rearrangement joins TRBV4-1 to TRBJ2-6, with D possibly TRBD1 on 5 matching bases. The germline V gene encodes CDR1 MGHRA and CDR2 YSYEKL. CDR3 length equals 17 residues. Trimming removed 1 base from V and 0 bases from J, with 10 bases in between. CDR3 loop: CASSQGQRGSGANVLTF. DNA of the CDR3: TGCGCCAGCAGCCAAGGACAGAGAGGCTCTGGGGCCAACGTCCTGACTTTC.

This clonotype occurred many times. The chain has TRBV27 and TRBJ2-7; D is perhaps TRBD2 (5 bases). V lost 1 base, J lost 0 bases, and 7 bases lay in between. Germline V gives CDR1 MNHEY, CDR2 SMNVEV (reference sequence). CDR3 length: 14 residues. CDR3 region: CASSLWESSYEQYF. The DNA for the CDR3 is TGTGCCAGCAGTTTATGGGAGAGCTCCTACGAGCAGTACTTC.

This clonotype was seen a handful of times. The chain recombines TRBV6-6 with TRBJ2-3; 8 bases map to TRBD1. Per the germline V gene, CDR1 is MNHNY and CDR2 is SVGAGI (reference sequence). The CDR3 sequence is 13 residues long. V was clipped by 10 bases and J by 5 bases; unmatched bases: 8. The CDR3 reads CATEGQEGDTQYF. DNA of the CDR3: TGTGCCACCGAGGGACAGGAGGGAGATACGCAGTATTTT.

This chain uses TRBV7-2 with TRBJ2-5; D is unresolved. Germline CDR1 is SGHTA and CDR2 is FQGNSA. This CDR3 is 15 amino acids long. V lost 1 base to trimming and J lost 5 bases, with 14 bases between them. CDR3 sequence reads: CASSLDPNSAETQYF. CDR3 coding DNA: TGTGCCAGCAGCTTAGATCCTAATAGTGCCGAGACCCAGTACTTC.

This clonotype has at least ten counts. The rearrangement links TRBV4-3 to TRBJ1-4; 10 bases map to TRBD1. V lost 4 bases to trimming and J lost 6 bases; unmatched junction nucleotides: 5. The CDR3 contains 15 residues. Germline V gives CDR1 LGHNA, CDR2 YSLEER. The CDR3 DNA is TGCGCCAGCAGCCGAACCGGGACAGGGGATGAAAAACTGTTTTTT. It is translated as CASSRTGTGDEKLFF.

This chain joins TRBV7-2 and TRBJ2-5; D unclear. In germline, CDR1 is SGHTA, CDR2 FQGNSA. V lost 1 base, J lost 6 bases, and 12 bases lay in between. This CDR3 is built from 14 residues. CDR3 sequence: CASSLEVGVQTQYF. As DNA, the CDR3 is TGTGCCAGCAGCTTAGAAGTGGGCGTGCAGACCCAGTACTTC.

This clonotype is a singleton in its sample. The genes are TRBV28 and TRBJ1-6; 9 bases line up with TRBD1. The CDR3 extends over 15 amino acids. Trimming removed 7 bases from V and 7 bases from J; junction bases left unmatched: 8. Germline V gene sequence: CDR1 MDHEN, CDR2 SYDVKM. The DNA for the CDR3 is TGTGCCAGCACGGTACAGGGGGCCACGAATTCACCCCTCCACTTT. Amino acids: CASTVQGATNSPLHF. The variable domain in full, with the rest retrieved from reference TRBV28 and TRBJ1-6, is DVKVTQSSRYLVKRTGEKVFLECVQDMDHENMFWYRQDPGLGLRLIYFSYDVKMKEKGDIPEGYSVSREKKERFSLILESASTNQTSMYLCASTVQGATNSPLHFGNGTRLTVT.

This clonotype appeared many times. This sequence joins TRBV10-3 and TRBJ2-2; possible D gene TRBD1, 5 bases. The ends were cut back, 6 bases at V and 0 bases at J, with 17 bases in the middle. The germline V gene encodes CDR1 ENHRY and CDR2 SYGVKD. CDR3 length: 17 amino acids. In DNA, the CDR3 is TGTGCCATCAGGACACCCCTGGGGCAACCGAACACCGGGGAGCTGTTTTTT. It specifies CAIRTPLGQPNTGELFF.

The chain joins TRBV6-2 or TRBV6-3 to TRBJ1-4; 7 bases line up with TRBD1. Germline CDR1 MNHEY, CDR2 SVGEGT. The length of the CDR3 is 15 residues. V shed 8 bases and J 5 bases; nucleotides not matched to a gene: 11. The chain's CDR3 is CASFSPGQQNEKLFF. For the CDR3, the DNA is TGTGCCAGCTTTTCCCCGGGACAGCAGAATGAAAAACTGTTTTTT.

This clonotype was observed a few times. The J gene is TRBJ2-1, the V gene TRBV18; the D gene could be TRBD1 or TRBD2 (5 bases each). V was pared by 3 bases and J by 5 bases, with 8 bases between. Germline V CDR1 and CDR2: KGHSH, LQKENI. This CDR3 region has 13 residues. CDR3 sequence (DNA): TGTGCCAGCTCACCTCCGGGACACAATGAGCAGTTCTTC. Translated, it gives CASSPPGHNEQFF.

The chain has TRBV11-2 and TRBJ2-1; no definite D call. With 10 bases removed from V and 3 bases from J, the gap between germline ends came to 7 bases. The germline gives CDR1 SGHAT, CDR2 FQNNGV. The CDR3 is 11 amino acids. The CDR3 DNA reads TGTGCCACCCAACTCTACAATGAGCAGTTCTTC. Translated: CATQLYNEQFF.

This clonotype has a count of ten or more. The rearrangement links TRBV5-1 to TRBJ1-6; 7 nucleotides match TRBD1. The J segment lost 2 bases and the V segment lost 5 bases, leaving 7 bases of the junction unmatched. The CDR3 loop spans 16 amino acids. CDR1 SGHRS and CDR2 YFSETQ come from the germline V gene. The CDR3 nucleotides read TGCGCCAGCAGGCCGAGGGACAGCGCCTATAATTCACCCCTCCACTTT. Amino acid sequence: CASRPRDSAYNSPLHF.